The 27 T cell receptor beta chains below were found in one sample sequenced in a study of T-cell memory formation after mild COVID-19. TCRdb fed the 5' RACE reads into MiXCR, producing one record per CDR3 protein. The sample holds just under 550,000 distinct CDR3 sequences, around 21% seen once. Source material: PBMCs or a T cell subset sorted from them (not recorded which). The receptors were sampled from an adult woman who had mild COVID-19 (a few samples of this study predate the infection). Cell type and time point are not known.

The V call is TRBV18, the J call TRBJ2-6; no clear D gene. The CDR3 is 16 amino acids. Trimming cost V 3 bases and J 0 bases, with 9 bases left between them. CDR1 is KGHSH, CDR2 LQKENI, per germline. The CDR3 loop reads CASSPYQNSGANVLTF. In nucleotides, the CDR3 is TGTGCCAGCTCACCTTACCAGAACTCTGGGGCCAACGTCCTGACTTTC.

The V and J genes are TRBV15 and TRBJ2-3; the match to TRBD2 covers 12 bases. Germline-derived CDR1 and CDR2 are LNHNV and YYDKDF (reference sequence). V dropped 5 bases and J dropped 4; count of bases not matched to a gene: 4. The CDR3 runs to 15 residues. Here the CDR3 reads CATSETSGGADTQYF. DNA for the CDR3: TGTGCCACCAGCGAGACTAGCGGGGGAGCAGATACGCAGTATTTT.

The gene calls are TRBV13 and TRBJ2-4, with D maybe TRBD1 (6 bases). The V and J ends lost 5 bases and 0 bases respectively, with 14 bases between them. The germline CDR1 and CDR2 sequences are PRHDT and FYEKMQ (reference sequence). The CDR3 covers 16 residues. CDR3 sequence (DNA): TGTGCCAGCAGCATCACAGGGATACTAGCCAAAAACATTCAGTACTTC. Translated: CASSITGILAKNIQYF. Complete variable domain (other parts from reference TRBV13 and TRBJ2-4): AAGVIQSPRHLIKEKRETATLKCYPIPRHDTVYWYQQGPGQDPQFLISFYEKMQSDKGSIPDRFSAQQFSDYHSELNMSSLELGDSALYFCASSITGILAKNIQYFGAGTRLSVL.

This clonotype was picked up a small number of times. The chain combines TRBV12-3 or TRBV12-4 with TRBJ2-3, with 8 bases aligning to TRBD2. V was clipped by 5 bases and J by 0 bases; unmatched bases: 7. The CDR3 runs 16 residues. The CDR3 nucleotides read TGTGCCAGCAGTCTCAGTAGCGGGGTTAGCACAGATACGCAGTATTTT. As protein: CASSLSSGVSTDTQYF.

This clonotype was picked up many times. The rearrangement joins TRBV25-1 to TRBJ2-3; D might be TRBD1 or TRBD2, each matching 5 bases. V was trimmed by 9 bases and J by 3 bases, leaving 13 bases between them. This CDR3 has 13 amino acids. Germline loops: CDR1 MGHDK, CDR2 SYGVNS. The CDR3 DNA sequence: TGTGCCAGTAGTACTGGGGGTACAGATACGCAGTATTTT. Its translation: CASSTGGTDTQYF.

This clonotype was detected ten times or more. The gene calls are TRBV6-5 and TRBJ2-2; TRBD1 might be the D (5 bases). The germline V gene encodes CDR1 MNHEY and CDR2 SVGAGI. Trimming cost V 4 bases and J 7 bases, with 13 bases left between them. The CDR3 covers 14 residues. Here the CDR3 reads CASSFPRVGGELFF. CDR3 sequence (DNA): TGTGCCAGCAGTTTCCCCAGGGTTGGCGGGGAGCTGTTTTTT.

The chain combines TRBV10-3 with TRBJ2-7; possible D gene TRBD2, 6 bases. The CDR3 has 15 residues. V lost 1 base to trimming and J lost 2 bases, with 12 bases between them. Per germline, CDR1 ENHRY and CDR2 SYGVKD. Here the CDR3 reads CAISEWSSGTYEQYF. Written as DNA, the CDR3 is TGTGCCATCAGTGAGTGGAGTAGCGGCACCTACGAGCAGTACTTC.

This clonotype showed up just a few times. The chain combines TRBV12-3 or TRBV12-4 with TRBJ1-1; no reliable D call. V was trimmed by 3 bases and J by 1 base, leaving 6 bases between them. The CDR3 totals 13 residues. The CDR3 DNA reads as TGTGCCAGCAGTTTTTGGGGGAACACTGAAGCTTTCTTT. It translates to CASSFWGNTEAFF.

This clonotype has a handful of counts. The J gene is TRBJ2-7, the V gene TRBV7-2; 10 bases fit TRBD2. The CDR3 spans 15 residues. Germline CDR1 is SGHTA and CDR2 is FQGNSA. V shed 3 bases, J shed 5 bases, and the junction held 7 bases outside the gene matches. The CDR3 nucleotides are TGTGCCAGCAGCTTTCCTCTAGCGGGAGTCAACGAGCAGTACTTC. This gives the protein CASSFPLAGVNEQYF.

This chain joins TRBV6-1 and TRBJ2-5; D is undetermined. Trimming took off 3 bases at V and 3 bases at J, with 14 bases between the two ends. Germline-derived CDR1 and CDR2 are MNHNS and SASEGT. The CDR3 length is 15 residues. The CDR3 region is CASSDGRPAKETQYF. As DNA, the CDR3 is TGTGCCAGCAGTGACGGAAGGCCAGCAAAAGAGACCCAGTACTTC.

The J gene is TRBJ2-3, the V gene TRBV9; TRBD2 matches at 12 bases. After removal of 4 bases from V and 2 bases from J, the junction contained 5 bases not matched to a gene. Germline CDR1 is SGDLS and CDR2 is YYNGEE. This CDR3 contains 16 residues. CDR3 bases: TGTGCCAGCAGCCCATGGACTAGCGGGATCACAGATACGCAGTATTTT. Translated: CASSPWTSGITDTQYF.

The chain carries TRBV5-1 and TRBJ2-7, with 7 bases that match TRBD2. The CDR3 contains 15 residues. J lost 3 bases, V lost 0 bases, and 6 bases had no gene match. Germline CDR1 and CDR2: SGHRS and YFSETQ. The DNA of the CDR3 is TGCGCCAGCAGCTTGGCTGGCCAGCGGGGCTACGAGCAGTACTTC. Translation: CASSLAGQRGYEQYF.

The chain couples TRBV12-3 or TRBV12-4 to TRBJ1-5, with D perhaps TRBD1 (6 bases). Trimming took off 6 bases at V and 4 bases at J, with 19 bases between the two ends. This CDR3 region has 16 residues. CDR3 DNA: TGTGCCAGCAGAAGGGGGGCAGCGTGGGGAAATCAGCCCCAGCATTTT. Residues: CASRRGAAWGNQPQHF.

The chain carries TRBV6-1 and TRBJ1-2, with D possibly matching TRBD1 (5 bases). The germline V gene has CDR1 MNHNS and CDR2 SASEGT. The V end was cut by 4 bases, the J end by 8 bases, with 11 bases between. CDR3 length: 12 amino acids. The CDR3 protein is CASSVSGLGYTF. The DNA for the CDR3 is TGTGCCAGCAGTGTATCGGGGCTCGGCTACACCTTC.

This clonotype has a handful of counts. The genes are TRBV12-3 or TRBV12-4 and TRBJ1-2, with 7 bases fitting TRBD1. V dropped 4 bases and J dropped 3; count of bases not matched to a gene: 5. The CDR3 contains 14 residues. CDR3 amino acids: CASSWGQTHYGYTF. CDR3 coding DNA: TGTGCCAGCAGTTGGGGACAGACTCACTATGGCTACACCTTC.

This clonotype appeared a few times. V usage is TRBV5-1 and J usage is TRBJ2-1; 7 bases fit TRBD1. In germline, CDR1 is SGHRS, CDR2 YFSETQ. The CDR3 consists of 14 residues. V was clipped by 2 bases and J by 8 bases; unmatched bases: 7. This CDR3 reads CASSFGQEFDEQFF. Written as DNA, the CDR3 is TGCGCCAGCAGCTTTGGACAGGAGTTTGATGAGCAGTTCTTC.

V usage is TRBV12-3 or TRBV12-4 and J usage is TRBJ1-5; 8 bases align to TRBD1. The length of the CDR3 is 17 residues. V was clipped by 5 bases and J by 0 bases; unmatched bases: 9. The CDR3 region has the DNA TGTGCCAGCAGTACCGGGACAGGACCTTATAGCAATCAGCCCCAGCATTTT. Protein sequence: CASSTGTGPYSNQPQHF.

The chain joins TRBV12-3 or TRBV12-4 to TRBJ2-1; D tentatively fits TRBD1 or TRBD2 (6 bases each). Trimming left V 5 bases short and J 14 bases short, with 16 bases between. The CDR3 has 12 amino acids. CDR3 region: CASSDALGGKFF. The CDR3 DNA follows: TGTGCCAGCAGTGACGCGTTGGGGGGCAAGTTCTTC.

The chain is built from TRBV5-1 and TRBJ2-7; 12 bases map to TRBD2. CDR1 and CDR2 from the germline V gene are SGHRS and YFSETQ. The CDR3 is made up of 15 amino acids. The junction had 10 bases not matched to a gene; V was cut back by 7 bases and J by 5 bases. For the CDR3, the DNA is TGCGCCAGCCAAAGACGGACTAGCGGGGAAGACGAGCAGTACTTC. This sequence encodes CASQRRTSGEDEQYF.

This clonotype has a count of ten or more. In DNA form, the CDR3 reads TGTGCCAGCAGTTTAGTACAGGAGAACAATGAGCAGTTCTTC. Protein: CASSLVQENNEQFF. The rearrangement joins TRBV12-3 or TRBV12-4 to TRBJ2-1; maybe TRBD1 (5 bases). CDR3 length: 14 residues. With 1 base removed from V and 5 bases from J, the gap between germline ends came to 9 bases.

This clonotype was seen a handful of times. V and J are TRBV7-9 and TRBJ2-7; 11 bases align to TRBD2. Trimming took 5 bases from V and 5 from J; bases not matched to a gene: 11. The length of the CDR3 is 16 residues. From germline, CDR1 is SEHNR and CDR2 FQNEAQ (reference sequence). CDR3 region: CASSSLTSGVLNEQYF. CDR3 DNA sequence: TGTGCCAGCAGCAGTCTGACTAGCGGGGTACTCAACGAGCAGTACTTC.

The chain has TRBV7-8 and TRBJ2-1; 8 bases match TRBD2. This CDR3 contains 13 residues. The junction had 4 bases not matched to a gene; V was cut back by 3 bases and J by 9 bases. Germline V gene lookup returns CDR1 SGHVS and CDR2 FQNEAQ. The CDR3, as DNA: TGTGCCAGCAGCTTCGGAGCGGGAGTTGAGCAGTTCTTC. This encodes CASSFGAGVEQFF.

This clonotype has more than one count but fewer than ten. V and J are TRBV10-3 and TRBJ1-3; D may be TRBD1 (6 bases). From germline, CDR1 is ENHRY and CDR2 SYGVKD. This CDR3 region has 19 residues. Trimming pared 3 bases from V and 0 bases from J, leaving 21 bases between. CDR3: CAISDRRTDIEFSGNTIYF. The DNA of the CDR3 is TGTGCCATCAGTGACCGTCGGACAGACATTGAATTCTCTGGAAACACCATATATTTT.

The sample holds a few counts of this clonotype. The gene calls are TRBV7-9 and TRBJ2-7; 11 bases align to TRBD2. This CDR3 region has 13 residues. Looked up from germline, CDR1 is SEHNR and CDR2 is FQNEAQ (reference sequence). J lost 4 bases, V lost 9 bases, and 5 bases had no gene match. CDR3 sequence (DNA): TGTGCCAGTAGCGGGAGGGCCGGGTACGAGCAGTACTTC. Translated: CASSGRAGYEQYF. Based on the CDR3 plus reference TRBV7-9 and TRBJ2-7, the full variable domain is DTGVSQNPRHKITKRGQNVTFRCDPISEHNRLYWYRQTLGQGPEFLTYFQNEAQLEKSRLLSDRFSAERPKGSFSTLEIQRTEQGDSAMYLCASSGRAGYEQYFGPGTRLTVT.

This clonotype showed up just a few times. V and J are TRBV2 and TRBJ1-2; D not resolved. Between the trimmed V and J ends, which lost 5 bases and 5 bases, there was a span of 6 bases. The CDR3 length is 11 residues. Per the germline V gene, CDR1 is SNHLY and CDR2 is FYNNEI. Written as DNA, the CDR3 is TGTGCCAGCAGTTATGTTTATGGCTACACCTTC. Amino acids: CASSYVYGYTF. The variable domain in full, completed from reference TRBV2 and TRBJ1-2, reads EPEVTQTPSHQVTQMGQEVILRCVPISNHLYFYWYRQILGQKVEFLVSFYNNEISEKSEIFDDQFSVERPDGSNFTLKIRSTKLEDSAMYFCASSYVYGYTFGSGTRLTVV.

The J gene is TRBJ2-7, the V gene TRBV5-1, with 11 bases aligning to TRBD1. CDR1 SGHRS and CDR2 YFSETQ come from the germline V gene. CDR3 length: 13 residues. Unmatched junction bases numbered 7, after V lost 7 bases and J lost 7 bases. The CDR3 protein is CASAKDRGHEQYF. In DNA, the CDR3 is TGCGCCAGCGCTAAGGACAGGGGGCATGAGCAGTACTTC.

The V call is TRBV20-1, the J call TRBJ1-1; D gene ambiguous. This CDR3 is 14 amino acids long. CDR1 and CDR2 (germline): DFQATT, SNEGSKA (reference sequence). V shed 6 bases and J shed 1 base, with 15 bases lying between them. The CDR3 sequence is CSAPVGSTNTEAFF. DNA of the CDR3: TGCAGTGCCCCTGTGGGGTCTACGAACACTGAAGCTTTCTTT.